Following are 8 T cell receptor beta chains from one sample sequenced in a study of blood T cell repertoires in COVID-19. Sequencing was performed with immunoSEQ multiplex PCR; in TCRdb, only in-frame clones are kept and a portion is missing. The data hold some 430,000 clones, with roughly 91% observed a single time. The specimen was PBMCs or T cells enriched from blood (not recorded which). These receptors were taken from a man aged 18 to 29 who had recovered from COVID-19.

The V and J genes are TRBV4-1 and TRBJ2-5; perhaps TRBD2 as D (6 bases). Per germline, CDR1 MGHRA and CDR2 YSYEKL. V was clipped by 4 bases and J by 1 base, with 13 bases between them. The CDR3 length is 15 residues. CDR3 bases: TGCGCCAGCAGCCTCTCGGGACTGAGCCAAGAGACCCAGTACTTC. Its protein product is CASSLSGLSQETQYF.

CDR3 DNA: TGTGCCAGCAGCTTGGCCGCAGTGAACACTGAAGCTTTCTTT. Protein product: CASSLAAVNTEAFF. The chain uses TRBV5-5 and TRBJ1-1, with unresolved D. The CDR3 covers 14 residues. Germline V lookup: CDR1 SGHKS, CDR2 YYEKEE (reference sequence). V was pared by 0 bases and J by 0 bases, with 6 bases between.

The chain recombines TRBV27 with TRBJ2-3; D unclear. Germline lookup yields CDR1 MNHEY and CDR2 SMNVEV (reference sequence). The V gene lost 2 bases and the J gene lost 6 bases, with 15 bases spanning the gap. CDR3 length equals 15 residues. This CDR3 reads CASSLIAEPGDTQYF. CDR3 in DNA: TGTGCCAGCAGTTTAATCGCTGAGCCCGGGGATACGCAGTATTTT.

The chain couples TRBV30 to TRBJ1-1; TRBD1 agrees at 7 bases. Germline CDR1 is GTSNPN and CDR2 is SVGIG (reference sequence). Losses at the gene ends were 7 bases for V and 8 bases for J; bases not matched to a gene: 7. This CDR3 region has 11 residues. The CDR3 region has the DNA TGTGCCTATACAGGGGACGTCGAAGCTTTCTTT. It is translated as CAYTGDVEAFF.

V is TRBV9 and J is TRBJ2-7; D is unresolved. The germline V and J ends were trimmed by 4 bases and 0 bases, with 14 bases remaining between them. Germline V lookup: CDR1 SGDLS, CDR2 YYNGEE. This CDR3 region has 15 residues. CDR3 residues: CASSPQSQVSYEQYF. The CDR3 DNA reads TGTGCCAGCAGCCCGCAATCCCAGGTCTCCTACGAGCAGTACTTC.

This sequence joins TRBV12-3 or TRBV12-4 and TRBJ2-1; perhaps TRBD2 as D (5 bases). V was pared by 7 bases and J by 7 bases, with 14 bases between. The CDR3 loop spans 13 amino acids. The CDR3 region has the DNA TGTGCCAGCACCTTGGACTTGAAGAATGAGCAGTTCTTC. This gives the protein CASTLDLKNEQFF.

The chain links TRBV15 to TRBJ2-1; 15 nucleotides match TRBD2. CDR3 length: 17 residues. Trimming removed 5 bases from V and 9 bases from J; junction bases left unmatched: 11. Per germline, CDR1 LNHNV and CDR2 YYDKDF (reference sequence). CDR3 residues: CATSFGLAGGPEIEQFF. The CDR3, as DNA: TGTGCCACCAGCTTTGGACTAGCGGGAGGGCCGGAGATTGAGCAGTTCTTC.

The chain joins TRBV11-2 to TRBJ2-7, with TRBD2 matching 10 bases. The CDR3 spans 15 residues. Trimming took 5 bases from V and 2 from J; bases not matched to a gene: 6. CDR1 and CDR2 (germline): SGHAT, FQNNGV. The CDR3 reads CASSPRLAGAYEQYF. The CDR3 DNA sequence: TGTGCCAGCAGCCCCAGACTAGCGGGCGCCTACGAGCAGTACTTC.